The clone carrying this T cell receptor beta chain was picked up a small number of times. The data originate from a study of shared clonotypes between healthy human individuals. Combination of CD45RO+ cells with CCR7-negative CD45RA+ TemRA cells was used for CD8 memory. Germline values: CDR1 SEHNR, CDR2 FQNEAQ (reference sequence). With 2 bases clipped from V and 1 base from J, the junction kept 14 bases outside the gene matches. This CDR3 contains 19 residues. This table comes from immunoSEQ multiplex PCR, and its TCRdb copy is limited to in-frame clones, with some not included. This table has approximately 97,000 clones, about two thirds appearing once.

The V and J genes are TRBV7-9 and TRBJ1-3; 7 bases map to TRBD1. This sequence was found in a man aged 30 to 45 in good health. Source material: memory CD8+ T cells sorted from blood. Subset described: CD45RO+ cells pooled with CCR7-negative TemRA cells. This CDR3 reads CASSLRVRGKQSSGNTIYF. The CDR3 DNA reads TGTGCCAGCAGCTTAAGGGTCAGGGGGAAACAGAGTTCTGGAAACACCATATATTTT.